These 9 T cell receptor beta chains were all obtained from the same sample, sequenced in a study of cytotoxic CD8 clonotypes in ibrutinib-treated CLL. The method was immunoSEQ multiplex PCR; TCRdb's version includes in-frame clones alone and lacks a portion of them. The sample holds under 300,000 clones; around 70% are singletons and the top ten take 15%. The source material was PBMCs, sampled after 24 months of ibrutinib treatment. These receptors all stem from a human donor with chronic lymphocytic leukemia.

CDR3: CASSPKQNYGYTF. The CDR3 DNA is TGTGCCAGCTCACCAAAACAAAACTATGGCTACACCTTC. The chain carries TRBV18 and TRBJ1-2; D unresolved. Trimming removed 2 bases at V and 2 bases at J, with 6 bases between. The germline gives CDR1 KGHSH, CDR2 LQKENI. The CDR3 contains 13 residues.

The rearrangement links TRBV19 to TRBJ2-7, with D unresolved. The CDR3 length is 14 residues. V was clipped by 5 bases and J by 3 bases, with 14 bases between them. Looked up from germline, CDR1 is LNHDA and CDR2 is SQIVND (reference sequence). Here the CDR3 reads CASSYGPKGYEQYF. The CDR3 nucleotides read TGTGCCAGTAGTTATGGACCCAAAGGCTACGAGCAGTACTTC.

In its sample, this clone was seen once. CDR3 DNA: TGTGCCATCCGTGGTAGTGGCGACAGGGTAGGGAATGAGCAGTTCTTC. It encodes CAIRGSGDRVGNEQFF. The rearrangement joins TRBV10-3 to TRBJ2-1; 7 bases are shared with TRBD1. Germline lookup yields CDR1 ENHRY and CDR2 SYGVKD. The CDR3 contains 16 residues. The J segment lost 7 bases and the V segment lost 8 bases, leaving 17 bases of the junction unmatched.

The rearrangement joins TRBV28 to TRBJ1-5; D uncertain. The CDR3 loop spans 12 amino acids. Germline V gene sequence: CDR1 MDHEN, CDR2 SYDVKM. Deletions cut 6 bases from V and 7 bases from J, with 10 bases between. The CDR3: CASRQGGQPQHF. CDR3 DNA: TGTGCCAGCAGGCAAGGCGGGCAGCCCCAGCATTTT.

The chain carries TRBV2 and TRBJ1-3; 10 positions match TRBD1. With V trimmed by 6 bases and J by 3 bases, 2 bases remained unmatched. The CDR3 totals 14 residues. Germline CDR1 is SNHLY and CDR2 is FYNNEI. The CDR3 bases are TGTGCCAGCAGGGGACAGGGGATTGGAAACACCATATATTTT. Translating it yields CASRGQGIGNTIYF.

Comments on this clone: The junction and the germline gene differ at one end; a read error may be behind it. V is TRBV9 and J is TRBJ1-1, with D maybe TRBD1 (5 bases). The CDR3 sequence is 14 residues long. Germline CDR1 reads SGDLS; CDR2 reads YYNGEE. CDR3 region: CASSVDDSRGGYSF. The CDR3, as DNA: TGTGCCAGCAGCGTAGATGACAGCCGGGGGGGATATTCTTTT.

This clone has only a few counts. The V call is TRBV27, the J call TRBJ2-1, with 10 bases that match TRBD2. This CDR3 is 15 amino acids long. The germline V gene has CDR1 MNHEY and CDR2 SMNVEV (reference sequence). J was trimmed by 6 bases and V by 3 bases; bases with no gene match: 5. CDR3 nucleotides: TGTGCCAGCAGTTTTGAACTAGCGGGATTCAATGAGCAGTTCTTC. Protein sequence: CASSFELAGFNEQFF.

The chain joins TRBV29-1 to TRBJ2-7, with 7 bases identical to TRBD2. Germline-derived CDR1 and CDR2 are SQVTM and ANQGSEA. J lost 3 bases, V lost 5 bases, and 10 bases had no gene match. CDR3 size: 14 residues. The CDR3 region is CSVSLSGTIYEQYF. CDR3 bases: TGCAGCGTTTCCCTGTCCGGGACTATCTACGAGCAGTACTTC.

The sample holds a few counts of this clone. The chain links TRBV19 to TRBJ2-2; D is possibly TRBD1 (5 bases). Trimming stripped 4 bases from V and 6 bases from J, with 9 bases between. From germline, CDR1 is LNHDA and CDR2 SQIVND (reference sequence). CDR3 length equals 13 residues. The CDR3 region is CASSSGASGELFF. CDR3 DNA sequence: TGTGCCAGTAGTAGTGGGGCTTCCGGGGAGCTGTTTTTT.